One sample yielded the 5 T cell receptor beta chains listed below, sequenced in a study of tissue T cells after allogeneic stem cell transplantation. The time point: mouse harvest day 7 after allogeneic transplant. Each mouse received 10^7 T-cell-depleted marrow cells plus 10^6 splenic CD5+ T cells by tail vein. The table came from immunoSEQ multiplex PCR; TCRdb's copy has only in-frame clones and leaves some out. The sample lists about 2,000 clones, under 55% occurring once. The sequencing sample was made of spleen. These receptors were obtained from a female BALB/c mouse given C57BL/6 T cells with graft-versus-host disease after an allogeneic hematopoietic cell transplant.

Concerning this clone: The gene names here belong to mouse. This CDR3 reads CASSGQSERLFF. CDR3 DNA, as far as it was read: TGTGCCAGCAGCGGACAAAGCGAAAGATTATTT. V usage is TRBV26 and J usage is TRBJ1-4, with a possible D match to TRBD1 (5 bases). The read is 1 residue too short to cover the CDR3 end, so that end is filled in from the germline J gene. Germline CDR1 is KGHPV and CDR2 is FQNQEV (reference sequence). Trimming took 6 bases from V and 7 from J, leaving 9 bases between them. This CDR3 region has 12 residues.

In the case of this clone: Here the gene names and germline are mouse. Sequencing ends 1 residue short of the CDR3 end; the germline J gene provides the rest. The chain recombines TRBV26 with TRBJ2-4; no clear D gene. There are 14 residues in the CDR3. V gave up 2 bases and J gave up 0 bases, with 6 bases separating them. Germline loops: CDR1 KGHPV, CDR2 FQNQEV (reference sequence). The covered CDR3 bases are TGTGCCAGCAGTCTGGCGGGTAGTCAAAACACCTTGTAC. Amino acid sequence: CASSLAGSQNTLY. The whole CDR3 protein reads CASSLAGSQNTLYF.

In the case of this clone: Mouse gene names and germline throughout. The read finishes 1 residue shy of the CDR3 end, and the germline J gene is used to complete it. V and J are TRBV3 and TRBJ2-7; 11 bases align to TRBD2. The CDR3 length is 14 residues. After removal of 2 bases from V and 4 bases from J, the junction contained 1 base not matched to a gene. CDR1 and CDR2 (germline): SNHLY, FYNGKV (reference sequence). The part of the CDR3 DNA that was read is TGTGCCAGCAGCTTAAGGACTGGGGGGTATGAACAGTAC. Protein: CASSLRTGGYEQY. The full CDR3 is CASSLRTGGYEQYF.

As concerns this clone: Mouse names are used for the genes. The read finishes 1 residue shy of the CDR3 end, and the germline J gene is used to complete it. This rearrangement joins TRBV24 to TRBJ2-1; D might be TRBD2 (7 bases). The V gene lost 2 bases and the J gene lost 6 bases, with 8 bases spanning the gap. The CDR3 extends over 13 amino acids. Germline V gene sequence: CDR1 KGHTA, CDR2 FRNEEI. Here the CDR3 reads CASSLGGLAEQFF. CDR3 bases read: TGTGCCAGCAGTCTGGGGGGGCTTGCTGAGCAGTTC.

This clone was detected only a few times. Any gene name here is a mouse gene name. The read terminates 1 residue before the CDR3 end, so the remaining end is supplied by the germline J gene. V usage is TRBV26 and J usage is TRBJ1-3; D gene ambiguous. The CDR3 contains 15 residues. Germline loops: CDR1 KGHPV, CDR2 FQNQEV (reference sequence). The V gene lost 0 bases and the J gene lost 0 bases, with 6 bases spanning the gap. The CDR3 region is CASSLSPASGNTLYF. The CDR3 bases that were read are TGTGCCAGCAGTCTGTCGCCAGCTTCTGGAAATACGCTCTAT.